The clone carrying this T cell receptor (beta chain) was detected only a few times. Amplification started from genomic DNA. Multiplex PCR with 30 forward and 13 reverse primers amplified the TCR beta CDR3. TCRdb re-called the multiplex PCR reads with MiXCR, one entry per CDR3 protein. The sample shows 250,000 or so distinct CDR3 sequences, more than 45% of them seen only once. These data are taken from a study of type 1 and type 2 diabetes patients. The sample taken for sequencing was peripheral blood mononuclear cells (PBMCs). The clonotype comes from a man between 18 and 29 years old with type 2 diabetes.

The CDR3 DNA sequence: TGTGCCAGCAGCTTAGTTGCGTCTCTAATAGGACCTTTCTTT. Protein sequence: CASSLVASLIGPFF. The rearrangement links TRBV7-2 to TRBJ1-1, with unresolved D. The CDR3 runs 14 residues. V lost 1 base and J lost 12, with 18 bases in between. Germline CDR1 reads SGHTA; CDR2 reads FQGNSA.